This entry lists 32 T cell receptor beta chains sequenced from one sample in a study of blood T cell repertoires in COVID-19. Sequencing was performed with immunoSEQ multiplex PCR; in TCRdb, only in-frame clones are kept and a portion is missing. The profile shows roughly 120,000 clones, roughly four fifths of them singletons. The sequencing input was peripheral blood. These receptors were taken from a human donor in a cohort sampled during active COVID-19.

This clone was recorded a few times. The J gene is TRBJ2-1, the V gene TRBV3-1 (or the pseudogene TRBV3-2), with 12 nucleotides matching TRBD2. Germline CDR1 reads LGHDT; CDR2 reads YNNKEL (reference sequence). CDR3 length: 17 amino acids. Trimming removed 4 bases from V and 8 bases from J; junction bases left unmatched: 12. Here the CDR3 DNA reads TGTGCCAGCAGCCCCGGGGAGAGACTAGCGGGAGACCATGAGCAGTTCTTC. Residues: CASSPGERLAGDHEQFF.

The chain links TRBV12-3 or TRBV12-4 to TRBJ1-2, with D hard to call. The CDR3 is 13 amino acids. V was cut by 5 bases and J by 2 bases, with 9 bases left in between. In nucleotides, the CDR3 is TGTGCCAGCAGTCCAACACAAAACTATGGCTACACCTTC. As protein: CASSPTQNYGYTF.

The chain joins TRBV6-2 or TRBV6-3 to TRBJ2-7; D unclear. V gave up 6 bases and J gave up 0 bases, with 15 bases separating them. Germline CDR1 and CDR2: MNHEY and SVGEGT. This CDR3 region has 15 residues. CDR3 coding DNA: TGTGCCAGCAGCACAGACCCGCTTAGCTCCTACGAGCAGTACTTC. This sequence encodes CASSTDPLSSYEQYF.

The gene calls are TRBV4-1 and TRBJ2-1; 10 bases match TRBD2. Trimming cost V 4 bases and J 5 bases; bases outside gene matches: 8. This CDR3 is 16 amino acids long. Looked up from germline, CDR1 is MGHRA and CDR2 is YSYEKL. The CDR3 region has the DNA TGCGCCAGCAGCCGAAAAGCGGGAGGGCCCGACAATGAGCAGTTCTTC. This translates into CASSRKAGGPDNEQFF.

The chain recombines TRBV25-1 with TRBJ1-1; TRBD1 matches 7 bases. J gave up 0 bases and V 11 bases, and 9 bases lay outside the gene matches. The germline V gene has CDR1 MGHDK and CDR2 SYGVNS. The CDR3 contains 14 residues. The DNA for the CDR3 is TGTGCCTCCAAAGGGGGCGGAATGAACACTGAAGCTTTCTTT. Translation gives CASKGGGMNTEAFF. The variable domain in full, completed from reference TRBV25-1 and TRBJ1-1, reads EADIYQTPRYLVIGTGKKITLECSQTMGHDKMYWYQQDPGMELHLIHYSYGVNSTEKGDLSSESTVSRIRTEHFPLTLESARPSHTSQYLCASKGGGMNTEAFFGQGTRLTVV.

The gene calls are TRBV5-1 and TRBJ2-5, with TRBD2 identical over 12 bases. The CDR3 is 17 amino acids. CDR1 SGHRS and CDR2 YFSETQ come from the germline V gene. After removal of 1 base from V and 2 bases from J, the junction contained 6 bases not matched to a gene. CDR3 region: CASSLSSGGAGQETQYF. CDR3 bases: TGCGCCAGCAGCTTGTCTAGCGGGGGGGCCGGGCAAGAGACCCAGTACTTC.

This rearrangement joins TRBV7-8 to TRBJ1-6; possible D gene TRBD1, 5 bases. Trimming stripped 5 bases from V and 7 bases from J, with 21 bases between. The CDR3 extends over 17 amino acids. The germline CDR1 and CDR2 sequences are SGHVS and FQNEAQ. CDR3 protein: CASSLPQMAGWNSPLHF. For the CDR3, the DNA is TGTGCCAGCAGCCTCCCCCAGATGGCAGGGTGGAATTCACCCCTCCACTTT.

This clone turned up a few times. V and J are TRBV3-1 (or the pseudogene TRBV3-2) and TRBJ1-1, with 8 bases identical to TRBD1. The junction had 11 bases not matched to a gene; V was cut back by 3 bases and J by 5 bases. CDR3 length: 16 amino acids. Germline assignment: CDR1 LGHDT and CDR2 YNNKEL (reference sequence). The chain's CDR3 is CASSHFPGGVRTEAFF. The CDR3 coding sequence is TGTGCCAGCAGCCACTTTCCAGGGGGCGTTAGGACTGAAGCTTTCTTT.

The J gene is TRBJ2-5, the V gene TRBV2; 9 bases match TRBD1. The junction had 12 bases not matched to a gene; V was cut back by 8 bases and J by 5 bases. The germline CDR1 and CDR2 sequences are SNHLY and FYNNEI. The CDR3 sequence is 15 residues long. The CDR3 spells CASHLPGQGRETQYF. CDR3 coding DNA: TGTGCCAGCCACCTGCCCGGACAGGGGAGGGAGACCCAGTACTTC. Based on the CDR3 plus reference TRBV2 and TRBJ2-5, the full variable domain is EPEVTQTPSHQVTQMGQEVILRCVPISNHLYFYWYRQILGQKVEFLVSFYNNEISEKSEIFDDQFSVERPDGSNFTLKIRSTKLEDSAMYFCASHLPGQGRETQYFGPGTRLLVL.

This clone was seen only once. The rearrangement joins TRBV21-1 to TRBJ2-5; no DNA check was done on the table's D call, TRBD2. TRBV21-1 is designated a pseudogene. The CDR3 runs to 16 residues. The CDR3 bases are TGTGCCAGCAGCAAGTTCGGGACTAGCGGCCAAGAGACCCAGTACTTC. Encoded protein: CASSKFGTSGQETQYF.

The V and J genes are TRBV19 and TRBJ1-2; D gene ambiguous. This CDR3 spans 12 amino acids. CDR1 LNHDA and CDR2 SQIVND come from the germline V gene (reference sequence). V dropped 3 bases and J dropped 7 bases, with 9 bases sitting between them. CDR3 bases: TGTGCCAGTAGTATGGCGGTCCCTGGCTACACCTTC. Translated: CASSMAVPGYTF.

J is TRBJ1-1 and V is TRBV3-1 (or the pseudogene TRBV3-2); 7 bases agree with TRBD1. CDR3 length: 14 residues. Germline V gene data show CDR1 as LGHDT and CDR2 as YNNKEL (reference sequence). The junction had 7 bases not matched to a gene; V was cut back by 0 bases and J by 9 bases. The CDR3 DNA is TGTGCCAGCAGCCAAGATGCAGGGGGACGAAAAGCTTTCTTT. Its protein product is CASSQDAGGRKAFF.

The chain couples TRBV5-1 to TRBJ1-2; no definite D call. The CDR3 is 12 amino acids. Trimming cost V 4 bases and J 5 bases, with 9 bases left between them. Germline CDR1 and CDR2: SGHRS and YFSETQ. CDR3 DNA: TGCGCCAGCAGCCCCTCCTTTTATGGCTACACCTTC. Translated: CASSPSFYGYTF.

The chain links TRBV5-6 to TRBJ2-7; the D gene is possibly TRBD1 (6 bases). With 4 bases removed from V and 4 bases from J, the gap between germline ends came to 15 bases. The CDR3 has 14 amino acids. Looked up from germline, CDR1 is SGHDT and CDR2 is YYEEEE. CDR3 nucleotide sequence: TGTGCCAGCAGCCCCAGGGGTAACTCTTACGAGCAGTACTTC. Amino acid sequence: CASSPRGNSYEQYF.

This clone was counted a few times. The rearrangement uses TRBV7-2 and TRBJ1-5; D unclear. This CDR3 spans 15 amino acids. The V gene lost 3 bases and the J gene lost 4 bases, with 13 bases spanning the gap. CDR1 is SGHTA and CDR2 is FQGNSA in the germline V gene. CDR3 coding DNA: TGTGCCAGCAGCTTTTTGGCCGGGATAAATCAGCCCCAGCATTTT. Translated, it gives CASSFLAGINQPQHF. Drawing the rest from reference TRBV7-2 and TRBJ1-5, the complete variable domain is GAGVSQSPSNKVTEKGKDVELRCDPISGHTALYWYRQSLGQGLEFLIYFQGNSAPDKSGLPSDRFSAERTGGSVSTLTIQRTQQEDSAVYLCASSFLAGINQPQHFGDGTRLSIL.

The chain links TRBV5-1 to TRBJ1-1; maybe TRBD1 (5 bases). Germline-derived CDR1 and CDR2 are SGHRS and YFSETQ. CDR3 length: 15 residues. V was cut by 4 bases and J by 6 bases, with 19 bases left in between. The CDR3 nucleotides read TGCGCCAGCAGCCCCCGTCCGGGGGTGGATCCTGAAGCTTTCTTT. It yields the protein CASSPRPGVDPEAFF.

This clone appeared once. The chain couples TRBV12-5 to TRBJ2-7; 11 nucleotides align to TRBD1. Germline trimming cut 6 bases from V and 1 base from J; bases unmatched to any gene: 5. This CDR3 comprises 15 residues. From germline, CDR1 is LGHNT and CDR2 FRNRAP. The CDR3 nucleotides are TGTGCTAGTGGAGAGGGACAGGGGGTATCCTACGAGCAGTACTTC. Amino acids: CASGEGQGVSYEQYF.

The CDR3 DNA is TGTGCCAGCAGCCGGACAGGGCATAGCAATCAGCCCCAGCATTTT. Protein sequence: CASSRTGHSNQPQHF. The chain is built from TRBV5-5 and TRBJ1-5; 8 bases match TRBD1. The CDR3 loop spans 15 amino acids. V lost 4 bases to trimming and J lost 0 bases; unmatched junction nucleotides: 3. The germline V gene has CDR1 SGHKS and CDR2 YYEKEE (reference sequence).

The V and J genes are TRBV3-1 (or the pseudogene TRBV3-2) and TRBJ2-5, with unresolved D. Germline values: CDR1 LGHDT, CDR2 YNNKEL (reference sequence). Trimming removed 0 bases from V and 7 bases from J, with 6 bases in between. There are 12 residues in the CDR3. CDR3 protein: CASSQDPRTQYF. CDR3 nucleotide sequence: TGTGCCAGCAGCCAAGACCCCCGGACCCAGTACTTC.

This chain joins TRBV10-3 and TRBJ2-7, with 9 bases fitting TRBD1. Germline values: CDR1 ENHRY, CDR2 SYGVKD. Trimming removed 6 bases from V and 0 bases from J; junction bases left unmatched: 3. The CDR3 spans 14 residues. This chain's CDR3 is CAIRGQGSSYEQYF. In DNA form, the CDR3 reads TGTGCCATCAGGGGACAGGGTTCCTCCTACGAGCAGTACTTC.

The chain carries TRBV7-9 and TRBJ2-5; D is uncertain. The CDR3 spans 14 residues. Germline V lookup: CDR1 SEHNR, CDR2 FQNEAQ (reference sequence). Trimming took 5 bases from V and 4 from J, leaving 14 bases between them. The CDR3 spells CASSDLGFGETQYF. The CDR3 DNA follows: TGTGCCAGCAGCGACTTGGGTTTTGGAGAGACCCAGTACTTC.

This clone was counted a few times. The J gene is TRBJ2-7, the V gene TRBV2, with 12 bases fitting TRBD1. With 7 bases clipped from V and 1 base from J, the junction kept 2 bases outside the gene matches. Germline V gene sequence: CDR1 SNHLY, CDR2 FYNNEI. The CDR3 has 14 residues. CDR3 coding DNA: TGTGCCAGCACGGGACAGGGGGCTTCCTACGAGCAGTACTTC. Residues: CASTGQGASYEQYF.

V and J are TRBV5-5 and TRBJ2-5; 10 bases match TRBD2. Germline V CDR1 and CDR2: SGHKS, YYEKEE (reference sequence). The CDR3 has 16 amino acids. Trimming took 0 bases from V and 6 from J; bases not matched to a gene: 8. The CDR3 coding sequence is TGTGCCAGCAGCTTGGCCAGAGCGGGAGGGATGAAGACCCAGTACTTC. It specifies CASSLARAGGMKTQYF.

The chain has TRBV5-1 and TRBJ2-1; maybe TRBD1 (6 bases). Germline CDR1 and CDR2: SGHRS and YFSETQ. CDR3 length equals 16 residues. The germline V and J ends were trimmed by 5 bases and 0 bases, with 15 bases remaining between them. The CDR3 DNA is TGCGCCAGCAGTATAGACAGGCCTTTCTCCTACAATGAGCAGTTCTTC. This translates into CASSIDRPFSYNEQFF.

The V call is TRBV2, the J call TRBJ1-1, with a possible D match to TRBD1 (5 bases). The CDR3 covers 14 residues. The V gene's germline CDR1 is SNHLY and CDR2 FYNNEI. The ends were cut back, 4 bases at V and 5 bases at J, with 14 bases in the middle. CDR3 DNA: TGTGCCAGCAGTGTCGAACGGGGGGGAACTGAAGCTTTCTTT. Translated, it gives CASSVERGGTEAFF. Looking up the rest from reference TRBV2 and TRBJ1-1 gives the full variable domain: EPEVTQTPSHQVTQMGQEVILRCVPISNHLYFYWYRQILGQKVEFLVSFYNNEISEKSEIFDDQFSVERPDGSNFTLKIRSTKLEDSAMYFCASSVERGGTEAFFGQGTRLTVV.

Points on this clone: This clone may be a read error of a much larger clone one base away. V gene TRBV11-2 combines with J gene TRBJ1-1; D is perhaps TRBD1 (5 bases). Germline CDR1 reads SGHAT; CDR2 reads FQNNGV. Trimming pared 4 bases from V and 0 bases from J, leaving 12 bases between. The CDR3 has 15 residues. As DNA, the CDR3 is TGTGCCAGCAGCTCCCGACAGAGCATGAACACTGAAGCTTTCTTT. Translation: CASSSRQSMNTEAFF.

This clone is a singleton in its sample. This chain joins TRBV5-1 and TRBJ2-7; D remains ambiguous. V gave up 0 bases and J gave up 0 bases, with 13 bases separating them. The CDR3 runs 16 residues. The germline V gene has CDR1 SGHRS and CDR2 YFSETQ. The CDR3 DNA reads TGCGCCAGCAGCTTGGCCACCCCAGCGAACTCCTACGAGCAGTACTTC. Its protein product is CASSLATPANSYEQYF.

This sequence joins TRBV6-5 and TRBJ1-5; a possible D gene is TRBD1 (6 bases). The ends were cut back, 7 bases at V and 7 bases at J, with 17 bases in the middle. CDR1 and CDR2 from the germline V gene are MNHEY and SVGAGI. The CDR3 is 14 amino acids. The CDR3 DNA reads TGTGCCAGCATCGAGACAGGCGGGGGACAGCCCCAGCATTTT. Protein sequence: CASIETGGGQPQHF.

This rearrangement joins TRBV28 to TRBJ1-4; 9 bases agree with TRBD1. CDR1 MDHEN and CDR2 SYDVKM come from the germline V gene. V was clipped by 4 bases and J by 4 bases; unmatched bases: 4. The CDR3 is 15 residues long. CDR3 nucleotides: TGTGCCAGCAGTTCCGCGGGACAGGGTAATGAAAAACTGTTTTTT. As protein: CASSSAGQGNEKLFF.

The V call is TRBV4-1, the J call TRBJ1-5; no firm D call. This CDR3 is built from 12 residues. V was shortened by 5 bases and J by 4 bases, with 6 bases between the two germline ends. Germline V gene sequence: CDR1 MGHRA, CDR2 YSYEKL. The DNA for the CDR3 is TGCGCCAGCAGCTCCGGGAATCAGCCCCAGCATTTT. Translated: CASSSGNQPQHF.

The chain joins TRBV18 to TRBJ1-5; no definite D call. There are 15 residues in the CDR3. V gave up 2 bases and J gave up 1 base, with 9 bases separating them. CDR1 KGHSH and CDR2 LQKENI come from the germline V gene. In nucleotides, the CDR3 is TGTGCCAGCTCACCAGAACCGGGAAGCAATCAGCCCCAGCATTTT. Residues: CASSPEPGSNQPQHF.

This sequence joins TRBV3-1 (or the pseudogene TRBV3-2) and TRBJ2-7; weak D call: TRBD1 (6 bases). Trimming took 4 bases from V and 6 from J, leaving 10 bases between them. This CDR3 has 12 residues. CDR1 and CDR2 from the germline V gene are LGHDT and YNNKEL (reference sequence). DNA for the CDR3: TGTGCCAGCAGCCCCAGGGGTGGCGAGCAGTACTTC. This gives the protein CASSPRGGEQYF.